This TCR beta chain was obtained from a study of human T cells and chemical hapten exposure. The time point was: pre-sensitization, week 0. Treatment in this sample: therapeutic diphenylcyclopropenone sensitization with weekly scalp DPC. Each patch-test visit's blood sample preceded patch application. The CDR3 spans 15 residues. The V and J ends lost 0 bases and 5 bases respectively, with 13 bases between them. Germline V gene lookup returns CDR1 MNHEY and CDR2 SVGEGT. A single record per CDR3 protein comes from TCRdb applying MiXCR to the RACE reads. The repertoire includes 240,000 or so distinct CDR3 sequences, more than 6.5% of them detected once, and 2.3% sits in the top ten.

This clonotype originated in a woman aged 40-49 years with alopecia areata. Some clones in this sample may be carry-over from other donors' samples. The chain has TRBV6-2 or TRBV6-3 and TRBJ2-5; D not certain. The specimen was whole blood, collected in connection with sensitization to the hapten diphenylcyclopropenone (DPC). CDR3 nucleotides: TGTGCCAGCAGTTACTCGAGAGCCACCACGGAGACCCAGTACTTC. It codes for CASSYSRATTETQYF.